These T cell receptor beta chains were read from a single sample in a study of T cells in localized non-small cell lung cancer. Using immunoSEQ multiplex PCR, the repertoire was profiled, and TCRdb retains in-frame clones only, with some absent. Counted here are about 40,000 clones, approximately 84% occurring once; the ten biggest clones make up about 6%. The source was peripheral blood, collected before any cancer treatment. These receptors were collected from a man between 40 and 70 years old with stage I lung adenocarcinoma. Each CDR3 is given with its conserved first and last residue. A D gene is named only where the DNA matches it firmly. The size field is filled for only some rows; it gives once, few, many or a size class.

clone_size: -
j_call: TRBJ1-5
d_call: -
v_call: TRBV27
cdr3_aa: CASSLTRGTNQPQHF
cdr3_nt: TGTGCCAGCAGTCTCACCCGGGGGACCAATCAGCCCCAGCATTTT

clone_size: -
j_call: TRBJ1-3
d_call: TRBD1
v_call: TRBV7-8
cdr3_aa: CASSLQNRGGNTIYF
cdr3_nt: TGTGCCAGCAGCTTACAGAACAGGGGAGGAAACACCATATATTTT

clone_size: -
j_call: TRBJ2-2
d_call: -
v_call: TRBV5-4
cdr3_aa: CASSGDWGGELFF
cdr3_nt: TGTGCCAGCAGCGGGGATTGGGGCGGGGAGCTGTTTTTT

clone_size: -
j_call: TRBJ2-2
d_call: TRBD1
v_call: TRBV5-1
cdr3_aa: CASSPLQGRNTGELFF
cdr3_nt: TGCGCCAGCAGCCCTTTACAGGGGAGGAACACCGGGGAGCTGTTTTTT

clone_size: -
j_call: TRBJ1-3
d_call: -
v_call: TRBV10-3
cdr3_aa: CAISVNSGSGNTIYF
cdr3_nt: TGTGCCATCAGTGTAAACAGTGGCTCTGGAAACACCATATATTTT

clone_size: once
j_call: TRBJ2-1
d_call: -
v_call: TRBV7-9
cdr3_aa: CASSLDFNEQFF
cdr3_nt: TGTGCCAGCAGCTTAGATTTCAATGAGCAGTTCTTC

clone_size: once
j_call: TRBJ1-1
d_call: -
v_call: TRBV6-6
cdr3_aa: CASSYGTEAFF
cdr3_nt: TGTGCCAGCAGTTACGGTACTGAAGCTTTCTTT

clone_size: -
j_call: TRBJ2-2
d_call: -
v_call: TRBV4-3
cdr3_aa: CASSQAANTGELFF
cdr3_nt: TGCGCCAGCAGCCAAGCGGCGAACACCGGGGAGCTGTTTTTT

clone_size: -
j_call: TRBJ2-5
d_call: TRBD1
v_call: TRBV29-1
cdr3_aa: CSVALAQGAAQYF
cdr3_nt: TGCAGCGTTGCTTTAGCGCAGGGGGCAGCCCAGTACTTC

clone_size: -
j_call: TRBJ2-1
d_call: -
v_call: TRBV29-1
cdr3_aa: CSVGRVRLSYNEQFF
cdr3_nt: TGCAGCGTAGGCAGGGTGAGGCTCTCCTACAATGAGCAGTTCTTC

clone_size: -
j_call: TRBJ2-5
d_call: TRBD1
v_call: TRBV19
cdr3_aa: CASSSRTGAYRETQYF
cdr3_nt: TGTGCCAGTAGTTCCCGGACAGGGGCCTACCGGGAGACCCAGTACTTC

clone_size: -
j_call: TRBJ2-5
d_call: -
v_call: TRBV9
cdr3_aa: CASSVGGGRETQYF
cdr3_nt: TGTGCCAGCAGCGTCGGGGGAGGTCGGGAGACCCAGTACTTC

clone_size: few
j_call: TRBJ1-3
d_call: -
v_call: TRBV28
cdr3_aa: CASSFRTRGDTIYF
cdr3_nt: TGTGCCAGCAGTTTTAGGACCCGGGGTGACACCATATATTTT

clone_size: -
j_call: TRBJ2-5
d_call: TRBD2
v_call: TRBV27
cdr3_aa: CASSLQPGLAGDRETQYF
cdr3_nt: TGTGCCAGCAGTTTACAGCCCGGACTAGCGGGAGATAGAGAGACCCAGTACTTC

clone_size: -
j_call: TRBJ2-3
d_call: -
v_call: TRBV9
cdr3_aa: CASSKSPGTDTQYF
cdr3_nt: TGTGCCAGCAGTAAAAGTCCGGGTACAGATACGCAGTATTTT

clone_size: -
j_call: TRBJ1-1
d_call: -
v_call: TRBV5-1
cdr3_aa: CASSYLGARGTEAFF
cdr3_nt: TGCGCCAGCAGCTACCTAGGGGCCCGAGGAACTGAAGCTTTCTTT

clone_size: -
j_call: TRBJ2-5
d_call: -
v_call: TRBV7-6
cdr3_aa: CASSRFQGQETQYF
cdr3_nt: TGTGCCAGCAGCCGATTTCAGGGCCAAGAGACCCAGTACTTC

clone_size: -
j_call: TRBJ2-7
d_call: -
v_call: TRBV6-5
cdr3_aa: CASSVGGAYEQYF
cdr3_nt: TGTGCCAGCAGTGTAGGGGGGGCCTACGAGCAGTACTTC

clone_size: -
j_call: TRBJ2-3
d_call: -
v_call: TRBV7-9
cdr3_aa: CASSLSRAADTQYF
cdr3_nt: TGTGCCAGCAGCTTATCAAGGGCCGCAGATACGCAGTATTTT

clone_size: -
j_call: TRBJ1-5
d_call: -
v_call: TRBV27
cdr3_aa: CASSFSGRPSNQPQHF
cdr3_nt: TGTGCCAGCAGTTTCTCGGGGCGGCCTAGCAATCAGCCCCAGCATTTT

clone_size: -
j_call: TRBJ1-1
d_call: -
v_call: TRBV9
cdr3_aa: CASSVSGEETEAFF
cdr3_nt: TGTGCCAGCAGCGTGTCAGGGGAGGAAACTGAAGCTTTCTTT

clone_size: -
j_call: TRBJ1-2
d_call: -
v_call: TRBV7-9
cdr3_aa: CASSPSTSSGSYGYTF
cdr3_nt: TGTGCCAGCAGCCCATCGACATCATCGGGGAGCTATGGCTACACCTTC

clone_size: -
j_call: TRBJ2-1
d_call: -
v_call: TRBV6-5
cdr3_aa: CASSYSPSLTYNEQFF
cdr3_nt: TGTGCCAGCAGTTACTCTCCCTCTTTAACCTACAATGAGCAGTTCTTC

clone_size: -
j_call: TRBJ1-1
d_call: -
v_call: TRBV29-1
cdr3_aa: CSVEKFGTKRGTEAFF
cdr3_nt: TGCAGCGTTGAGAAGTTCGGGACTAAAAGGGGGACTGAAGCTTTCTTT

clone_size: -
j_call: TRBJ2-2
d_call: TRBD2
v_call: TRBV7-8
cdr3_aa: CASSLRLAGGTSGELFF
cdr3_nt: TGTGCCAGCAGCTTACGGCTAGCGGGAGGGACCTCCGGGGAGCTGTTTTTT

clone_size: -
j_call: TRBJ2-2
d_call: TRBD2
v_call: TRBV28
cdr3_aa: CASRNPGTSGPGGELFF
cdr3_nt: TGTGCCAGCAGAAATCCCGGGACTAGCGGGCCGGGCGGGGAGCTGTTTTTT

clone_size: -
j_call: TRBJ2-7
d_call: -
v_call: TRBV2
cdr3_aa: CASRPRSRYEQYF
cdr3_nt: TGTGCCAGCAGGCCCAGAAGCCGCTACGAGCAGTACTTC

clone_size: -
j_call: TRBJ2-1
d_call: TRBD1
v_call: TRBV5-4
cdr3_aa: CASTLRQGDNEQFF
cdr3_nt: TGTGCCAGCACCTTGCGGCAGGGGGACAATGAGCAGTTCTTC

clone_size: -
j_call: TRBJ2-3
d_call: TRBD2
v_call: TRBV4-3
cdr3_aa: CASSSLAGGDTDTQYF
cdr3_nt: TGCGCCAGCAGCTCACTAGCGGGAGGGGACACAGATACGCAGTATTTT

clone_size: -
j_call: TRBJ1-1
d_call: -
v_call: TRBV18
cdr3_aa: CASSPQPPGAFF
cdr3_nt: TGTGCCAGCTCACCACAACCCCCGGGAGCTTTCTTT

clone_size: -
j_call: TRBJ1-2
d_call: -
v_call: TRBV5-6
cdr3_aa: CASSLTQGYGYTF
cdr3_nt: TGTGCCAGCAGCTTAACCCAGGGCTATGGCTACACCTTC

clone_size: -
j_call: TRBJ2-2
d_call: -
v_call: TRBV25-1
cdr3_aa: CASPRPTGELFF
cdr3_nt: TGTGCCAGCCCGAGGCCCACCGGGGAGCTGTTTTTT

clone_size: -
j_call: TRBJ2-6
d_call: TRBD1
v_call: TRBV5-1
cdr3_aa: CASSLAGGTGRSGANVLTF
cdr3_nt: TGCGCCAGCAGCTTGGCCGGGGGGACAGGGCGCTCTGGGGCCAACGTCCTGACTTTC

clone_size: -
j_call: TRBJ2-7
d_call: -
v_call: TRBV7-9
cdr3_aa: CASSFVGDEQYF
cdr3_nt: TGTGCCAGCAGCTTTGTAGGAGACGAGCAGTACTTC

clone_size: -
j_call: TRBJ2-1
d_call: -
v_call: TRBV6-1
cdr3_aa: CASSGEYNEQFF
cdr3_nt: TGTGCCAGCAGTGGGGAGTACAATGAGCAGTTCTTC

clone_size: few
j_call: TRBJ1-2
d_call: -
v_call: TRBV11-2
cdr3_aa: CASSFLGRGDGYTF
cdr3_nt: TGTGCCAGCAGCTTCCTTGGGCGGGGCGATGGCTACACCTTC

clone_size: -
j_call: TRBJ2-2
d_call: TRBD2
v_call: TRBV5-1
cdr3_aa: CASSRWAGAGELFF
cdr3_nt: TGCGCCAGCAGCCGCTGGGCGGGAGCCGGGGAGCTGTTTTTT

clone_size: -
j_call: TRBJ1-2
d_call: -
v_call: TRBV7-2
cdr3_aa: CASSRAGIANGYTF
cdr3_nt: TGTGCCAGCAGCCGCGCCGGGATTGCGAATGGCTACACCTTC

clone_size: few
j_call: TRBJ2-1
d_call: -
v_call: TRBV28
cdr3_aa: CASEGGLAEYYNEQFF
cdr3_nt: TGTGCCAGTGAGGGGGGGCTAGCGGAATACTACAATGAGCAGTTCTTC

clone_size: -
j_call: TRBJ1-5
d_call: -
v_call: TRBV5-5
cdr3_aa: CASSQESGEQPQHF
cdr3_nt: TGTGCCAGCAGCCAGGAATCAGGGGAGCAGCCCCAGCATTTT

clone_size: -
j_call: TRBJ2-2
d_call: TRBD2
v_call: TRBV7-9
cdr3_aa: CASGLAGNTGELFF
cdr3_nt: TGTGCCAGCGGTCTAGCGGGGAACACCGGGGAGCTGTTTTTT

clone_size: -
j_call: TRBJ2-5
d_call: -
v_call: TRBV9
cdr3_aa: CASSEGRTVQETQYF
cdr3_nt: TGTGCCAGCAGCGAAGGACGGACAGTCCAAGAGACCCAGTACTTC

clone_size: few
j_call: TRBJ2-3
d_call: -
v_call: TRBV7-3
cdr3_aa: CASSLTGMGDTQYF
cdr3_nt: TGTGCCAGCAGCTTAACCGGGATGGGGGATACGCAGTATTTT

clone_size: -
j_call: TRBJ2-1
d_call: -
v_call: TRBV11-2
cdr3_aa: CASSLEPGTYNEQFF
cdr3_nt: TGTGCCAGCAGCTTAGAGCCGGGGACCTACAATGAGCAGTTCTTC

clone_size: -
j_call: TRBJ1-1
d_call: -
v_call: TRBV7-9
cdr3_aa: CASSLAGGFGTEAFF
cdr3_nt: TGTGCCAGCAGCTTAGCGGGAGGGTTCGGTACTGAAGCTTTCTTT

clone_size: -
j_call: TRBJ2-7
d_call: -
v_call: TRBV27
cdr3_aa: CASRSDYTYEQYF
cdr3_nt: TGTGCCAGCAGAAGCGACTATACTTACGAGCAGTACTTC

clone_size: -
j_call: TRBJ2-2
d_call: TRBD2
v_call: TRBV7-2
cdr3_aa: CASSLNGGGSGELFF
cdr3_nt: TGTGCCAGCAGCTTAAATGGCGGGGGGTCCGGGGAGCTGTTTTTT

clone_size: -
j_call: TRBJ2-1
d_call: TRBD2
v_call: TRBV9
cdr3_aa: CASSPGLAGRYNEQFF
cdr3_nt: TGTGCCAGCAGCCCTGGACTAGCGGGAAGGTACAATGAGCAGTTCTTC

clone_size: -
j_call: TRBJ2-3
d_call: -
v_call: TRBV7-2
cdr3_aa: CASSARHTDTQYF
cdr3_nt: TGTGCCAGCAGCGCCCGTCACACAGATACGCAGTATTTT

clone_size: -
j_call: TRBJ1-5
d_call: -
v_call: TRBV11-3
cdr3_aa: CASSFTETSNQPQHF
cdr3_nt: TGTGCCAGCAGCTTTACGGAGACGAGCAATCAGCCCCAGCATTTT

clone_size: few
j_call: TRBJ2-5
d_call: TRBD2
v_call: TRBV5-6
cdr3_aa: CASSLLVREEETQYF
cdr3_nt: TGTGCCAGCAGCTTGTTGGTGCGGGAGGAAGAGACCCAGTACTTC

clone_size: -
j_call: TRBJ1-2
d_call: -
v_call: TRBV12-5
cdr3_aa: CASGLPYIGYTF
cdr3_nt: TGTGCTAGTGGTTTGCCCTACATTGGCTACACCTTC

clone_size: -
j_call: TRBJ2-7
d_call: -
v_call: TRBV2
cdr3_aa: CASSGSGQSTYEQYF
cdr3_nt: TGTGCCAGCAGCGGATCCGGCCAGTCCACCTACGAGCAGTACTTC

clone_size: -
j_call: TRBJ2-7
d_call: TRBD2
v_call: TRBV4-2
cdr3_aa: CASSQSSGRTNEQYF
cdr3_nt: TGTGCCAGCAGCCAATCAAGCGGGAGGACTAACGAGCAGTACTTC

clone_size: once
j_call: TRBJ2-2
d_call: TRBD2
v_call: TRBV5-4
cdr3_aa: CASGPSDGGRATGELFF
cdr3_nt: TGTGCCAGCGGCCCTTCGGACGGCGGGAGGGCCACCGGGGAGCTGTTTTTT